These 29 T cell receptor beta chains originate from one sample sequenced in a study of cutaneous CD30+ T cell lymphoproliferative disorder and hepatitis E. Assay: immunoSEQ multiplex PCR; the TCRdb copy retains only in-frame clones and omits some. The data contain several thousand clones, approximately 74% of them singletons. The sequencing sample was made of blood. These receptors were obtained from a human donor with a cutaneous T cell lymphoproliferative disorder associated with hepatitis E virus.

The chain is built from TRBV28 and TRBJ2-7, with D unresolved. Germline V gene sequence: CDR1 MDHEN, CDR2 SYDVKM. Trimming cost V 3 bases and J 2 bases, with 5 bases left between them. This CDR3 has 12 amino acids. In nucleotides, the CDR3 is TGTGCCAGCAGTTTCCAGACCTACGAGCAGTACTTC. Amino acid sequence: CASSFQTYEQYF.

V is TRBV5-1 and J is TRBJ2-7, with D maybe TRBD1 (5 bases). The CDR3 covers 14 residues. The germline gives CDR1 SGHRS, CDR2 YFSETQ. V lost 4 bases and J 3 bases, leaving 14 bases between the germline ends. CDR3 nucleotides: TGCGCCAGCAGCCTCGGATCCGACAGCTACGAGCAGTACTTC. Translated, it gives CASSLGSDSYEQYF.

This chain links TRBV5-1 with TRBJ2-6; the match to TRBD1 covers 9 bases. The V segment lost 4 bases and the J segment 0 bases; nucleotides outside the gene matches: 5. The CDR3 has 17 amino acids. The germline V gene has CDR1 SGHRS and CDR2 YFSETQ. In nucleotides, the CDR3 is TGCGCCAGCAGCCCCGGGACAGGGATCTCTGGGGCCAACGTCCTGACTTTC. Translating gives CASSPGTGISGANVLTF.

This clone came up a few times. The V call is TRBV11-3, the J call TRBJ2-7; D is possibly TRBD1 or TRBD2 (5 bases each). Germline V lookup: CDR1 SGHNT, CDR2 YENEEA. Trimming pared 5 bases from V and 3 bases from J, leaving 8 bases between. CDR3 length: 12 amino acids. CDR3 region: CASSRGDYEQYF. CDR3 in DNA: TGTGCCAGCAGCCGAGGGGACTACGAGCAGTACTTC.

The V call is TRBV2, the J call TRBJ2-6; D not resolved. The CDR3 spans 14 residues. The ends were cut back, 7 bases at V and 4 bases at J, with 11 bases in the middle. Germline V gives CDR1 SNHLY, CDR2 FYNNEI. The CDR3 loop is CASNQVLGANVLTF. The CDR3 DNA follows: TGTGCCAGCAATCAGGTGTTGGGGGCCAACGTCCTGACTTTC.

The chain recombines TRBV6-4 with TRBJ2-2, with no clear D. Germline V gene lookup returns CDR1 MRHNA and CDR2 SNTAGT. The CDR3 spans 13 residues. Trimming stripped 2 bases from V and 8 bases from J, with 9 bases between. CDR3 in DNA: TGTGCCAGCAGTGACATGACCGCAGGGGAGCTGTTTTTT. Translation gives CASSDMTAGELFF.

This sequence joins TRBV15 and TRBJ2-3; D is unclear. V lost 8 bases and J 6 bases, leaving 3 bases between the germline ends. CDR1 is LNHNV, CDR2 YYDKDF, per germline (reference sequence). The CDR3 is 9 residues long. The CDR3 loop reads CATRDTQYF. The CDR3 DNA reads TGTGCCACCCGGGATACGCAGTATTTT.

The CDR3 DNA is TGCGCCAGCAGCCTCGGGAACCTTCTTTTGGGGGGCTACACCTTC. Translation: CASSLGNLLLGGYTF. The chain joins TRBV4-3 to TRBJ1-2, with D unclear. The CDR3 has 15 amino acids. Germline assignment: CDR1 LGHNA and CDR2 YSLEER. V lost 4 bases and J lost 8, with 20 bases in between.

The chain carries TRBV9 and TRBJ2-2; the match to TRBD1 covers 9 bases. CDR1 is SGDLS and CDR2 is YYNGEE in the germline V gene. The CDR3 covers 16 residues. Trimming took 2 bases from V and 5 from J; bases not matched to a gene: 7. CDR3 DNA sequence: TGTGCCAGCAGCGTTGGGCCGGGACAGGGAACCGGGGAGCTGTTTTTT. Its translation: CASSVGPGQGTGELFF.

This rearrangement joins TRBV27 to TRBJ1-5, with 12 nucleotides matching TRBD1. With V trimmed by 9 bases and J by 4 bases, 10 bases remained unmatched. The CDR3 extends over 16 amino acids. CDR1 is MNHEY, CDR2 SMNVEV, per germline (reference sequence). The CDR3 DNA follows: TGTGCCAGTCGCCCCCTGGGACAGGGGGCAAATCAGCCCCAGCATTTT. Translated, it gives CASRPLGQGANQPQHF.

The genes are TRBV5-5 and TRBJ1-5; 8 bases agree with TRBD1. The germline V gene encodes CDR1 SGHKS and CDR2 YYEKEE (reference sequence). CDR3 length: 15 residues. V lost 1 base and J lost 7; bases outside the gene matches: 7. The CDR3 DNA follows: TGTGCCAGCAGCTTGTGGCAGGGGGCGGCCCAGCCCCAGCATTTT. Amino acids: CASSLWQGAAQPQHF.

The CDR3 loop reads CASSERGLADYEQYF. In DNA form, the CDR3 reads TGTGCCAGCAGTGAACGGGGACTAGCGGACTACGAGCAGTACTTC. This chain links TRBV6-1 with TRBJ2-7, with 11 bases fitting TRBD2. CDR3 length: 15 residues. Looked up from germline, CDR1 is MNHNS and CDR2 is SASEGT. Trimming took 2 bases from V and 3 from J; bases not matched to a gene: 3.

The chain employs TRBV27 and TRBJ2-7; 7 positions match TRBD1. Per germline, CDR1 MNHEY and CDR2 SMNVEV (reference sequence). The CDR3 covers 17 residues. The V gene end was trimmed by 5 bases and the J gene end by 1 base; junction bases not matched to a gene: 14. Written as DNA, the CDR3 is TGTGCCAGCAGTCCGTCGGACAGGAGGAATCCATCCTACGAGCAGTACTTC. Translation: CASSPSDRRNPSYEQYF.

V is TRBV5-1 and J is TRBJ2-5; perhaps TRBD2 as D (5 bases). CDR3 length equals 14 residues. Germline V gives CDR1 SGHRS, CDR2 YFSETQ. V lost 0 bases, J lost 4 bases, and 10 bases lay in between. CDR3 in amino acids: CASSLEGGRETQYF. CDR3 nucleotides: TGCGCCAGCAGCTTGGAGGGTGGGAGAGAGACCCAGTACTTC.

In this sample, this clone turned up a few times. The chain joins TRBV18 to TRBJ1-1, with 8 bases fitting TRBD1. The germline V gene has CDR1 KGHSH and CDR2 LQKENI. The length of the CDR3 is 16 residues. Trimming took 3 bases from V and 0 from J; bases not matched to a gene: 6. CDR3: CASSPTGQELNTEAFF. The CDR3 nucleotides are TGTGCCAGCTCACCTACGGGACAGGAGTTGAACACTGAAGCTTTCTTT.

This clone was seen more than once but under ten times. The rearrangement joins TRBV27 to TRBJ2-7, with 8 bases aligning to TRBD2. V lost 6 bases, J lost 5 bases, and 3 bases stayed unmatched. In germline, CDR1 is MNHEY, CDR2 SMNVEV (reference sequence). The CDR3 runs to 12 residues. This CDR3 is CASRSGRHEQYF. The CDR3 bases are TGTGCCAGCAGGAGCGGGAGACACGAGCAGTACTTC.

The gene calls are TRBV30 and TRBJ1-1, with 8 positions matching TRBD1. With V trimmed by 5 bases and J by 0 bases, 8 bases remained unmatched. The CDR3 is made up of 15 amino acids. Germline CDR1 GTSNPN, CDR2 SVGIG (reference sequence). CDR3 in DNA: TGTGCCTGGCAGCACAGGGGGGGCTTGAACACTGAAGCTTTCTTT. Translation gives CAWQHRGGLNTEAFF.

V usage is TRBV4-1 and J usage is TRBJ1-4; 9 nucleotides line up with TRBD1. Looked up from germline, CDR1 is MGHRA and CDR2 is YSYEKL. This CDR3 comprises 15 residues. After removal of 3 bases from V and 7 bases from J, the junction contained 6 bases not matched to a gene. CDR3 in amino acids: CASSQGGQGSEKLFF. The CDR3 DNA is TGCGCCAGCAGCCAGGGGGGACAGGGAAGTGAAAAACTGTTTTTT.

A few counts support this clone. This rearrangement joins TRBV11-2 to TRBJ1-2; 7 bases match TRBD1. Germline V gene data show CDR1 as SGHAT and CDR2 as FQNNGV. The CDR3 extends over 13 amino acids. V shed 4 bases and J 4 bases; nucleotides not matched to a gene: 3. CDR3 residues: CASSSTGAYGYTF. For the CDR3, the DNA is TGTGCCAGCAGCTCCACAGGGGCCTATGGCTACACCTTC.

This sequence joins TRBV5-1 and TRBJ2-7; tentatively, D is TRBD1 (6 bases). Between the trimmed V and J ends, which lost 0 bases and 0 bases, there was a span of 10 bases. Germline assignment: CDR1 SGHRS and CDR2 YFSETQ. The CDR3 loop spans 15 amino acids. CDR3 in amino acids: CASSLERGSSYEQYF. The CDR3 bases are TGCGCCAGCAGCTTGGAGAGGGGGAGCTCCTACGAGCAGTACTTC.

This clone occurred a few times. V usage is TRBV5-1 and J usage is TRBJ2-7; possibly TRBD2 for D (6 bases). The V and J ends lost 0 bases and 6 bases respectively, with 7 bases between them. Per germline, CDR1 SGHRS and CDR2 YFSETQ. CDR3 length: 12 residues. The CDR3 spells CASSLAGSEQYF. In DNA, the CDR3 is TGCGCCAGCAGCTTGGCCGGGAGCGAGCAGTACTTC.

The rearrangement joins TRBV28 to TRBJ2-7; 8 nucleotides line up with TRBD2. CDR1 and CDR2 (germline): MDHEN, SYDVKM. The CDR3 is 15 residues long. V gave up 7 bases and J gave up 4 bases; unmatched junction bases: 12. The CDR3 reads CASTRTGTRIYEQYF. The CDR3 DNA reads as TGTGCCAGCACTCGAACCGGGACTAGGATTTACGAGCAGTACTTC.

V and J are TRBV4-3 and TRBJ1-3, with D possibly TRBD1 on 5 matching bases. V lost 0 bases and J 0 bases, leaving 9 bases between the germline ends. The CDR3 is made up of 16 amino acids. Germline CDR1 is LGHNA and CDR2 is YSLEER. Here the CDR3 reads CASSQDYRGSGNTIYF. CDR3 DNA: TGCGCCAGCAGCCAAGATTATAGGGGCTCTGGAAACACCATATATTTT.

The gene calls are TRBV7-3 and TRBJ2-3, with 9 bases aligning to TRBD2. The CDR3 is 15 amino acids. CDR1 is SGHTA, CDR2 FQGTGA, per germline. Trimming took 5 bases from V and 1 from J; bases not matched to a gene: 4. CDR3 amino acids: CASSPSSGGTDTQYF. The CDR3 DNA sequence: TGTGCCAGCAGCCCATCTAGCGGGGGCACAGATACGCAGTATTTT.

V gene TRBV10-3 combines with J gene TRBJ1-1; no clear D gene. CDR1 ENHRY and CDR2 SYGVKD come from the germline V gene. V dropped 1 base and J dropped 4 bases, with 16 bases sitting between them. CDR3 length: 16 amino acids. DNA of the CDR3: TGTGCCATCAGTGAGTTGGAGTCGGCGCTGGCCACTGAAGCTTTCTTT. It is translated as CAISELESALATEAFF.

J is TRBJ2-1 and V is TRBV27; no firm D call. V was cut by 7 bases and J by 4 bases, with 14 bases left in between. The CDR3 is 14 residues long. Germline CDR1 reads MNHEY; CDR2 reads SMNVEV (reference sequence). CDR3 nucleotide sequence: TGTGCCAGCACTCTGCTGGGCAGATACAATGAGCAGTTCTTC. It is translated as CASTLLGRYNEQFF.

The CDR3 coding sequence is TGCGCCAGCAGCCGGGACGCACCGGTGGATGGCTACACCTTC. Translating it yields CASSRDAPVDGYTF. The chain is built from TRBV4-1 and TRBJ1-2; the D gene is possibly TRBD1 (5 bases). This CDR3 is 14 amino acids long. Looked up from germline, CDR1 is MGHRA and CDR2 is YSYEKL. V shed 4 bases and J shed 6 bases, with 15 bases lying between them.

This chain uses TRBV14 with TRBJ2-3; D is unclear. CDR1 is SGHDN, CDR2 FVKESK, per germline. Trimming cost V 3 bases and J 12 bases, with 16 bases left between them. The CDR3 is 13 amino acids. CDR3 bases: TGTGCCAGCAGCCAGGATCCGGGTTGGAATCAGTATTTT. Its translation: CASSQDPGWNQYF.

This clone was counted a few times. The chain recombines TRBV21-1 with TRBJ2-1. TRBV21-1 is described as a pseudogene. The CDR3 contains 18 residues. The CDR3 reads CASTSPRRDGPPGYEQFF. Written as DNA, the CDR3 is TGTGCCAGCACCTCGCCAAGAAGGGACGGACCGCCTGGCTACGAGCAGTTCTTC.